A single sample is the source of the 29 T cell receptor beta chains below, sequenced in a study of blood T cell repertoires in COVID-19. Generated by immunoSEQ multiplex PCR, the TCRdb table keeps only in-frame clones and is missing some. Among 190,000 or so clones listed, roughly 82% were seen once. Sequenced sample: PBMCs or T cells enriched from blood (not recorded which). The receptors shown here come from a man aged 35-49 years who had recovered from COVID-19.

This clone was picked up many times. The sample carries other DNA sequences with the same CDR3. This chain joins TRBV6-1 and TRBJ2-5; TRBD2 matches 12 bases. The trim removed 2 bases at V and 2 bases at J, leaving 0 bases unmatched. The CDR3 has 15 residues. Per the germline V gene, CDR1 is MNHNS and CDR2 is SASEGT. This CDR3 reads CASSELAGGQETQYF. The CDR3 DNA reads as TGTGCCAGCAGTGAACTAGCGGGAGGGCAAGAGACCCAGTACTTC.

This clone has more than one count but fewer than ten. The chain recombines TRBV6-5 with TRBJ2-1; 10 nucleotides align to TRBD1. Germline CDR1 is MNHEY and CDR2 is SVGAGI. The CDR3 sequence is 14 residues long. V gave up 6 bases and J gave up 6 bases; unmatched junction bases: 5. The CDR3, as DNA: TGTGCCAGCAGGGGGACAGGGGAGATCAATGAGCAGTTCTTC. Translation: CASRGTGEINEQFF.

The chain recombines TRBV2 with TRBJ2-1; a possible D gene is TRBD1 (5 bases). Germline V gene sequence: CDR1 SNHLY, CDR2 FYNNEI. V lost 8 bases to trimming and J lost 5 bases, with 16 bases between them. The CDR3 is 14 residues long. As DNA, the CDR3 is TGTGCCAGCGGAAAGGGGATACTTGACAATGAGCAGTTCTTC. It translates to CASGKGILDNEQFF.

CDR3: CASSEFGEFFYEQYF. CDR3 nucleotides: TGTGCCAGCAGTGAATTCGGGGAATTTTTCTACGAGCAGTACTTC. The chain combines TRBV6-1 with TRBJ2-7; a possible D gene is TRBD2 (5 bases). Germline V lookup: CDR1 MNHNS, CDR2 SASEGT. V lost 2 bases to trimming and J lost 3 bases, with 14 bases between them. CDR3 length: 15 residues.

The chain links TRBV18 to TRBJ2-7, with D possibly matching TRBD1 (6 bases). Germline V gene lookup returns CDR1 KGHSH and CDR2 LQKENI. The ends were cut back, 4 bases at V and 6 bases at J, with 16 bases in the middle. The CDR3 extends over 14 amino acids. The CDR3 nucleotides are TGTGCCAGCTCACGGGGCAGGGGAGTAGTCGAGCAGTACGTC. Its protein is CASSRGRGVVEQYV.

As concerns this clone: The identical CDR3 is also encoded by other nucleotide sequences in the sample. The chain couples TRBV7-2 to TRBJ1-1; D call uncertain. From germline, CDR1 is SGHTA and CDR2 FQGNSA. Trimming took 8 bases from V and 1 from J, leaving 11 bases between them. The CDR3 totals 13 residues. CDR3 in amino acids: CASSSGQNTEAFF. The CDR3 nucleotides are TGTGCCAGCTCTTCAGGCCAGAACACTGAAGCTTTCTTT.

The chain recombines TRBV4-2 with TRBJ2-7; D is ambiguous. CDR3 size: 16 residues. The V end lost 0 bases, the J end lost 4 bases, and 16 bases lay between the germline ends. Germline lookup yields CDR1 LGHNA and CDR2 YNFKEQ. CDR3 region: CASSQDSSSGGYEQYF. The CDR3 DNA reads as TGTGCCAGCAGCCAAGATTCCAGCAGTGGCGGATACGAGCAGTACTTC.

The chain employs TRBV5-4 and TRBJ1-4; D remains ambiguous. CDR1 and CDR2 from the germline V gene are SGHNT and YYREEE (reference sequence). This CDR3 is 15 amino acids long. V gave up 6 bases and J gave up 5 bases, with 17 bases separating them. The CDR3 protein is CASTRVLLRNEKLFF. As DNA, the CDR3 is TGTGCCAGCACTCGTGTACTCTTAAGAAATGAAAAACTGTTTTTT. Full variable domain (rest looked up from reference TRBV5-4 and TRBJ1-4): ETGVTQSPTHLIKTRGQQVTLRCSSQSGHNTVSWYQQALGQGPQFIFQYYREEENGRGNFPPRFSGLQFPNYSSELNVNALELDDSALYLCASTRVLLRNEKLFFGSGTQLSVL.

This clone came up once. V usage is TRBV19 and J usage is TRBJ1-6; TRBD1 matches 7 bases. Germline V gives CDR1 LNHDA, CDR2 SQIVND (reference sequence). This CDR3 comprises 16 residues. Trimming took 1 base from V and 7 from J; bases not matched to a gene: 7. CDR3 nucleotides: TGTGCCAGTAGTATAGCTAGGGGACAGAGAAATTCACCCCTCCACTTT. Translated: CASSIARGQRNSPLHF.

A word on this clone: At the DNA level, this CDR3 is encoded by other sequences in the same sample as well. This chain connects TRBV5-1 to TRBJ2-5, with TRBD1 matching 11 bases. The CDR3 is made up of 14 amino acids. From germline, CDR1 is SGHRS and CDR2 YFSETQ. Trimming at V came to 4 bases and at J to 5 bases, leaving 4 bases not matched to a gene. CDR3 loop: CASSMGQGEETQYF. The CDR3 bases are TGCGCCAGCAGCATGGGACAGGGGGAGGAGACCCAGTACTTC.

This clone was seen a single time. One junction end disagrees with the germline gene, perhaps due to a read error. This rearrangement joins TRBV4-1 to TRBJ2-1, with 7 nucleotides matching TRBD2. CDR3 length: 15 amino acids. Germline-derived CDR1 and CDR2 are MGHRA and YSYEKL. The CDR3 nucleotides are TGCGCCAGCAACCAACCGGGAGGTTCCTACAATGAGCAGTTCTTC. Its protein is CASNQPGGSYNEQFF.

The chain links TRBV5-6 to TRBJ2-7; 8 bases line up with TRBD1. CDR1 and CDR2 (germline): SGHDT, YYEEEE. J was trimmed by 1 base and V by 4 bases; bases with no gene match: 4. The CDR3 runs 14 residues. CDR3 protein: CASSRTGSSYEQYV. The CDR3 nucleotides read TGTGCCAGCAGCCGGACAGGGTCATCCTACGAGCAGTACGTC.

The J gene is TRBJ2-1, the V gene TRBV7-2; D perhaps matches TRBD1 (7 bases). Between the trimmed V and J ends, which lost 5 bases and 7 bases, there was a span of 18 bases. The germline V gene has CDR1 SGHTA and CDR2 FQGNSA. The CDR3 loop spans 15 amino acids. The DNA of the CDR3 is TGTGCCAGCAGCACCCGACAGGGAGGTCGGAATGAGCAGTTCTTC. Protein sequence: CASSTRQGGRNEQFF.

This clone was seen a few times. This chain uses TRBV29-1 with TRBJ1-4; D gene uncertain. The V gene lost 5 bases and the J gene lost 0 bases, with 7 bases spanning the gap. Germline loops: CDR1 SQVTM, CDR2 ANQGSEA. The CDR3 sequence is 13 residues long. The CDR3 coding sequence is TGCAGCGTTACTGGTGCAACTAATGAAAAACTGTTTTTT. Amino acid sequence: CSVTGATNEKLFF.

This clone was observed a few times. CDR3 DNA: TGCGCCAGCAGCTTGGGGGAGGCGAACACTGAAGCTTTCTTT. Translation: CASSLGEANTEAFF. This chain joins TRBV5-1 and TRBJ1-1; D is ambiguous. V lost 0 bases, J lost 1 base, and 7 bases lay in between. The CDR3 has 14 amino acids. From germline, CDR1 is SGHRS and CDR2 YFSETQ.

V is TRBV3-1 (or the pseudogene TRBV3-2) and J is TRBJ1-4, with TRBD1 matching over 9 bases. CDR1 and CDR2 (germline): LGHDT, YNNKEL (reference sequence). CDR3 length equals 19 residues. The V segment lost 6 bases and the J segment 6 bases; nucleotides outside the gene matches: 20. CDR3 sequence reads: CASRTPRGQGDNPDEKLFF. CDR3 nucleotide sequence: TGTGCCAGCAGAACCCCTAGGGGACAGGGAGACAACCCAGATGAAAAACTGTTTTTT.

Here the CDR3 DNA reads TGCAGCGTTGCTGGGCAGGGTTCGGCCAAAAACATTCAGTACTTC. This sequence encodes CSVAGQGSAKNIQYF. The chain employs TRBV29-1 and TRBJ2-4, with D maybe TRBD1 (5 bases). Germline CDR1 SQVTM, CDR2 ANQGSEA. Trimming stripped 4 bases from V and 1 base from J, with 14 bases between. The CDR3 covers 15 residues.

This clone occurred once. The genes are TRBV19 and TRBJ1-5; D is unclear. V lost 5 bases to trimming and J lost 5 bases, with 16 bases between them. The germline V gene has CDR1 LNHDA and CDR2 SQIVND (reference sequence). This CDR3 comprises 15 residues. The CDR3 reads CASSLNPDSYQPQHF. In nucleotides, the CDR3 is TGTGCCAGTAGTCTCAACCCGGACTCCTATCAGCCCCAGCATTTT.

The chain employs TRBV30 and TRBJ1-6; D is undetermined. The V end was cut by 3 bases, the J end by 9 bases, with 15 bases between. The CDR3 totals 14 residues. Germline CDR1 is GTSNPN and CDR2 is SVGIG (reference sequence). Here the CDR3 DNA reads TGTGCCTGGAGGGAATCCCCTCGACTTTCACCCCTCCACTTT. It yields the protein CAWRESPRLSPLHF. Filled out from reference TRBV30 and TRBJ1-6, the complete variable domain reads SQTIHQWPATLVQPVGSPLSLECTVEGTSNPNLYWYRQAAGRGLQLLFYSVGIGQISSEVPQNLSASRPQDRQFILSSKKLLLSDSGFYLCAWRESPRLSPLHFGNGTRLTVT.

The table lists this clone with a few counts. This rearrangement joins TRBV28 to TRBJ2-7; TRBD1 aligns across 7 bases. This CDR3 contains 16 residues. The ends lost 4 bases at V and 0 bases at J; junction bases unmatched: 9. Germline CDR1 MDHEN, CDR2 SYDVKM. The CDR3 here is CASSSPGTASSYEQYF. The CDR3 DNA follows: TGTGCCAGCAGTTCCCCCGGGACAGCCAGCTCCTACGAGCAGTACTTC.

This rearrangement joins TRBV7-2 to TRBJ1-1, with D possibly TRBD1 on 6 matching bases. The CDR3 is 18 residues long. Between the trimmed V and J ends, which lost 1 base and 0 bases, there was a span of 18 bases. Germline CDR1 SGHTA, CDR2 FQGNSA. CDR3 sequence (DNA): TGTGCCAGCAGCTTAGATTTCGGGGGGGCAGGCCTGAACACTGAAGCTTTCTTT. Residues: CASSLDFGGAGLNTEAFF.

The chain links TRBV4-3 to TRBJ1-6; 7 bases align to TRBD1. The CDR3 spans 16 residues. Trimming at V came to 0 bases and at J to 10 bases, leaving 9 bases not matched to a gene. Germline CDR1 reads LGHNA; CDR2 reads YSLEER. CDR3: CASSQEVSQGKSPLHF. CDR3 sequence (DNA): TGCGCCAGCAGCCAAGAAGTATCACAGGGGAAATCACCCCTCCACTTT.

The J gene is TRBJ1-3, the V gene TRBV19; D ambiguous. The CDR3 consists of 13 residues. In germline, CDR1 is LNHDA, CDR2 SQIVND (reference sequence). V was cut by 6 bases and J by 4 bases, with 10 bases left in between. CDR3 coding DNA: TGTGCCAGTAGCCCCACGGGAGGAAACACCATATATTTT. Its translation is CASSPTGGNTIYF.

This sequence joins TRBV20-1 and TRBJ1-2, with TRBD1 as a possible D gene (6 bases). The CDR3 covers 15 residues. CDR1 and CDR2 from the germline V gene are DFQATT and SNEGSKA (reference sequence). Deletions cut 3 bases from V and 3 bases from J, with 17 bases between. The chain's CDR3 is CSASGWQGRDYGYTF. In nucleotides, the CDR3 is TGCAGTGCTAGTGGTTGGCAGGGGAGGGACTATGGCTACACCTTC.

The chain links TRBV27 to TRBJ1-5; tentatively, D is TRBD1 (5 bases). The CDR3 loop spans 15 amino acids. V was pared by 3 bases and J by 0 bases, with 9 bases between. Germline values: CDR1 MNHEY, CDR2 SMNVEV (reference sequence). DNA of the CDR3: TGTGCCAGCAGTTTGACAGCATTTAGCAATCAGCCCCAGCATTTT. It is translated as CASSLTAFSNQPQHF.

The V and J genes are TRBV7-9 and TRBJ1-5; maybe TRBD1 (5 bases). The length of the CDR3 is 14 residues. The germline V gene has CDR1 SEHNR and CDR2 FQNEAQ (reference sequence). V was pared by 7 bases and J by 6 bases, with 16 bases between. For the CDR3, the DNA is TGTGCCAGCAAAGAATGCAGGGTCCCTCAGCCCCAGCATTTT. The encoded protein is CASKECRVPQPQHF.

V and J are TRBV7-2 and TRBJ1-1; D not resolved. V was cut by 4 bases and J by 1 base, with 7 bases left in between. Per germline, CDR1 SGHTA and CDR2 FQGNSA. The CDR3 covers 13 residues. CDR3 loop: CASSWAANTEAFF. For the CDR3, the DNA is TGTGCCAGCAGCTGGGCAGCGAACACTGAAGCTTTCTTT.

The rearrangement links TRBV28 to TRBJ2-7; 9 positions agree with TRBD2. V dropped 6 bases and J dropped 2; count of bases not matched to a gene: 5. Germline V CDR1 and CDR2: MDHEN, SYDVKM. This CDR3 has 14 amino acids. CDR3: CASRSPSGAYEQYF. DNA of the CDR3: TGTGCCAGCAGATCGCCTAGCGGGGCCTACGAGCAGTACTTC.

The chain uses TRBV4-2 and TRBJ2-3; 9 nucleotides agree with TRBD1. The CDR3 extends over 15 amino acids. Per germline, CDR1 LGHNA and CDR2 YNFKEQ. With 4 bases clipped from V and 5 bases from J, the junction kept 7 bases outside the gene matches. This CDR3 reads CASSPTGGVIDTQYF. The CDR3 nucleotides are TGTGCCAGCAGCCCGACAGGGGGAGTCATAGATACGCAGTATTTT.